These T cell receptor beta chains were read from a single sample in a study of T cell changes during pregnancy in multiple sclerosis. TCRdb's copy holds only in-frame clones and misses some; the assay was immunoSEQ multiplex PCR. This table holds some 80,000 clones, over 85% found once. The sample was CD4+ T cells from peripheral blood mononuclear cells, taken after pregnancy. Source of these receptors: a female donor with multiple sclerosis, enrolled in a pregnancy study. CDR3s include the opening cysteine and the closing phenylalanine or tryptophan.

TRBV5-6	TRBJ2-5	CASSRGYGGRGQETQYF
TRBV6-6	TRBJ2-1	CASSRLAVSYNEQFF
TRBV29-1	TRBJ1-3	CSIVRGPGNTIYF
TRBV5-1	TRBJ2-1	CASTYSENEQFF
TRBV6-4	TRBJ2-1	CASSGTSGTDEQFF
TRBV25-1	TRBJ2-1	CASSEFGTTKNEQFF
TRBV2	TRBJ2-7	CASSTASGSITNEQYF
TRBV9	TRBJ2-7	CASSVAPGTSGTSYEQYF
TRBV5-6	TRBJ1-4	CASSLGDSNEKLFF
TRBV5-1	TRBJ1-3	CASSLGARGNTIYF
TRBV20-1	TRBJ1-1	CSALTHPEAFF
TRBV7-2	TRBJ2-2	CASSFQTGSAGELFF
TRBV28	TRBJ1-4	CASTPGDKLFF
TRBV18	TRBJ2-3	CASSPNGATDTQYF
TRBV6-6	TRBJ2-5	CASRLRQGLGETQYF
TRBV19	TRBJ1-1	CASSIPRQGALNTEAFF
TRBV29-1	TRBJ2-3	CSVEGGPRGSTDTQYF
TRBV5-6	TRBJ1-5	CASSFWSGNQPQHF
TRBV19	TRBJ2-7	CASSSQIPSYEQYF
TRBV7-6	TRBJ2-1	CASSRNSGGSYNEQFF
TRBV11-3	TRBJ2-2	CASSREPGSLGTGELFF
TRBV5-6	TRBJ1-2	CASSFVTGSGVVGYTF
TRBV19	TRBJ1-4	CASSIRGEKLFF
TRBV7-9	TRBJ1-1	CASRRDSKLEAFF
TRBV5-6	TRBJ2-2	CASSLSRVDTGELFF
TRBV28	TRBJ2-1	CASRVTRGQGYNEQFF
TRBV2	TRBJ2-1	CASSDAGGRDEQFF
TRBV29-1	TRBJ1-4	CSVPGYNEKLFF
TRBV2	TRBJ2-2	CASREETSGTGELFF
TRBV28	TRBJ2-7	CASSLDRMIYEQYF
TRBV5-6	TRBJ2-1	CASRKGLAGAEQFF
TRBV4-2	TRBJ2-5	CASSQEGLAGGGETQYF
TRBV5-4	TRBJ2-7	CASSLGGGTEFYEQYF
TRBV28	TRBJ2-1	CASSLSGQGYNEQFF
TRBV6-5	TRBJ1-5	CASSYSGQSQPQHF
TRBV2	TRBJ2-2	CASTSGAGGPGGELFF
TRBV7-9	TRBJ1-1	CASSLGQSTEAFF
TRBV4-2	TRBJ2-3	CASSHPSTDTQYF
TRBV5-4	TRBJ2-7	CASSSPRVPWEQYF
TRBV13	TRBJ2-5	CASSQQGETQYF
TRBV6-1	TRBJ1-5	CASSVAGFSVGQPQHF
TRBV30	TRBJ1-5	CAWGTGSNQPQHF
TRBV28	TRBJ2-2	CASISAGAPRDTGELFF
TRBV6-5	-	CASSYSYQGSHEQYF
TRBV19	TRBJ2-3	CASSIDRLAGGDTQYF
TRBV27	TRBJ2-7	CASTSPGLPYEQYF
TRBV7-2	TRBJ2-1	CASSSPGTSGYNEQFF
TRBV19	TRBJ1-4	CASGEQGRDEKLFF
TRBV5-1	TRBJ1-1	CASSLAGGKNTEAFF
TRBV9	TRBJ2-7	CASSPLAGGPYEQYF